The 32 T cell receptor beta chains listed next were all sequenced from one sample in a study of blood T cell repertoires in COVID-19. TCRdb's table, derived via immunoSEQ multiplex PCR, lists solely in-frame clones and lacks some. The data show about 35,000 clones, approximately 80% seen once. The specimen sequenced was peripheral blood. The receptor source for this set is a man aged 60-69 years in a cohort sampled during active COVID-19.

The V gene is TRBV28, the J gene TRBJ1-5; possible D gene TRBD1, 6 bases. Per germline, CDR1 MDHEN and CDR2 SYDVKM. The V and J ends lost 8 bases and 5 bases respectively, with 16 bases between them. The CDR3 has 14 amino acids. The CDR3 reads CASGLTGNHQPQHF. Here the CDR3 DNA reads TGTGCCAGCGGACTTACAGGGAACCATCAGCCCCAGCATTTT.

The chain combines TRBV6-1 with TRBJ2-5, with 7 bases fitting TRBD1. The junction had 9 bases not matched to a gene; V was cut back by 2 bases and J by 3 bases. Germline loops: CDR1 MNHNS, CDR2 SASEGT. This CDR3 contains 16 residues. The CDR3 nucleotides are TGTGCCAGCAGTGAATCCATAGGGGGCGCGGAAGAGACCCAGTACTTC. Protein sequence: CASSESIGGAEETQYF.

V usage is TRBV9 and J usage is TRBJ2-1; D might be TRBD2 (6 bases). The CDR3 length is 16 residues. The ends were cut back, 4 bases at V and 7 bases at J, with 21 bases in the middle. Germline CDR1 reads SGDLS; CDR2 reads YYNGEE. For the CDR3, the DNA is TGTGCCAGCAGCATTTTAGCGGACCCACGGGGGAATGAGCAGTTCTTC. Its translation: CASSILADPRGNEQFF.

This clone was counted a single time. J is TRBJ2-3 and V is TRBV4-1; D gene uncertain. This CDR3 comprises 16 residues. Germline V gives CDR1 MGHRA, CDR2 YSYEKL. Trimming left V 2 bases short and J 2 bases short, with 14 bases between. CDR3 amino acids: CASSQINLVATDTQYF. CDR3 DNA: TGCGCCAGCAGCCAAATCAACTTAGTTGCCACAGATACGCAGTATTTT.

This sequence joins TRBV4-3 and TRBJ1-2; 9 bases agree with TRBD1. CDR1 and CDR2 from the germline V gene are LGHNA and YSLEER. This CDR3 comprises 14 residues. The ends lost 0 bases at V and 11 bases at J; junction bases unmatched: 7. The DNA of the CDR3 is TGCGCCAGCAGCCAAGAATCCGGACAGGGGCGTTACACCTTC. Its translation is CASSQESGQGRYTF.

The chain links TRBV19 to TRBJ2-1; D unresolved. Looked up from germline, CDR1 is LNHDA and CDR2 is SQIVND (reference sequence). The CDR3 is made up of 15 amino acids. With 3 bases removed from V and 0 bases from J, the gap between germline ends came to 9 bases. The chain's CDR3 is CASSIGSNSYNEQFF. CDR3 sequence (DNA): TGTGCCAGTAGTATTGGCTCGAACTCCTACAATGAGCAGTTCTTC.

The chain is built from TRBV10-3 and TRBJ2-2; the D is unclear. Germline values: CDR1 ENHRY, CDR2 SYGVKD. Trimming removed 2 bases from V and 6 bases from J, with 7 bases in between. This CDR3 is built from 13 residues. CDR3 nucleotides: TGTGCCATCAGTGAGACAGCCCCCGGGGAGCTGTTTTTT. This codes for CAISETAPGELFF.

CDR3 DNA sequence: TGCGCCAGCAGCTCCTGGACTAGCGGGGGCCCCTACAATGAGCAGTTCTTC. It codes for CASSSWTSGGPYNEQFF. V usage is TRBV5-1 and J usage is TRBJ2-1; TRBD2 matches at 13 bases. The CDR3 length is 17 residues. Germline V CDR1 and CDR2: SGHRS, YFSETQ. Trimming at V came to 3 bases and at J to 2 bases, leaving 5 bases not matched to a gene. The whole variable domain, filled in from reference TRBV5-1 and TRBJ2-1, reads KAGVTQTPRYLIKTRGQQVTLSCSPISGHRSVSWYQQTPGQGLQFLFEYFSETQRNKGNFPGRFSGRQFSNSRSEMNVSTLELGDSALYLCASSSWTSGGPYNEQFFGPGTRLTVL.

The chain employs TRBV27 and TRBJ2-1, with 7 bases that match TRBD2. The CDR3 has 13 amino acids. V gave up 4 bases and J gave up 15 bases; unmatched junction bases: 12. Germline V gives CDR1 MNHEY, CDR2 SMNVEV (reference sequence). CDR3 residues: CASSSQMGGRGFF. The CDR3 bases are TGTGCCAGCAGTTCCCAAATGGGCGGGAGAGGGTTCTTC.

The chain carries TRBV9 and TRBJ2-3; D ambiguous. This CDR3 comprises 14 residues. V was clipped by 0 bases and J by 2 bases, with 7 bases between them. Germline V gives CDR1 SGDLS, CDR2 YYNGEE. CDR3 bases: TGTGCCAGCAGCGTAGTCCAGAACACAGATACGCAGTATTTT. It translates to CASSVVQNTDTQYF.

The chain employs TRBV5-6 and TRBJ1-6, with D possibly matching TRBD1 (6 bases). The germline V gene has CDR1 SGHDT and CDR2 YYEEEE. The ends were cut back, 6 bases at V and 11 bases at J, with 18 bases in the middle. This CDR3 has 14 amino acids. The CDR3 here is CASTLTGMRPPLHF. The CDR3 nucleotides are TGTGCCAGCACCCTGACAGGAATGAGGCCACCCCTCCACTTT.

The chain joins TRBV6-2 or TRBV6-3 to TRBJ1-1; D remains ambiguous. V lost 0 bases, J lost 5 bases, and 10 bases lay in between. CDR1 and CDR2 (germline): MNHEY, SVGEGT. This CDR3 has 14 residues. CDR3 protein: CASSYSPGRTEAFF. CDR3 bases: TGTGCCAGCAGTTACTCTCCGGGTCGAACTGAAGCTTTCTTT.

This clone was found a few times. This chain links TRBV7-9 with TRBJ1-5, with a weak D call TRBD1 (5 bases). Germline V gene data show CDR1 as SEHNR and CDR2 as FQNEAQ (reference sequence). V dropped 4 bases and J dropped 9 bases, with 13 bases sitting between them. CDR3 length: 13 residues. CDR3 loop: CASSSTASGPQHF. The CDR3 coding sequence is TGTGCCAGCAGCTCGACAGCCTCGGGGCCCCAGCATTTT.

This clone was seen just once. The chain carries TRBV5-1 and TRBJ2-2; maybe TRBD1 (5 bases). Germline V gene data show CDR1 as SGHRS and CDR2 as YFSETQ. The V end was cut by 0 bases, the J end by 3 bases, with 12 bases between. The length of the CDR3 is 16 residues. This CDR3 is CASSLEGRAYTGELFF. CDR3 in DNA: TGCGCCAGCAGCTTGGAAGGCAGGGCCTACACCGGGGAGCTGTTTTTT. Full variable domain (missing parts from reference TRBV5-1 and TRBJ2-2): KAGVTQTPRYLIKTRGQQVTLSCSPISGHRSVSWYQQTPGQGLQFLFEYFSETQRNKGNFPGRFSGRQFSNSRSEMNVSTLELGDSALYLCASSLEGRAYTGELFFGEGSRLTVL.

This clone was seen once. The genes are TRBV10-1 and TRBJ2-3, with a tentative D call TRBD2 (5 bases). There are 20 residues in the CDR3. V gave up 7 bases and J gave up 4 bases, with 33 bases separating them. Per the germline V gene, CDR1 is WNHNN and CDR2 is SYGVQD (reference sequence). The CDR3 DNA is TGCGCCAGCATCGGACTCTTTTCGTTAAAGTATCGCAGTAGTGCAGATACGCAGTATTTT. Protein sequence: CASIGLFSLKYRSSADTQYF.

The J gene is TRBJ2-5, the V gene TRBV2; 12 positions agree with TRBD2. The J segment lost 4 bases and the V segment lost 8 bases, leaving 5 bases of the junction unmatched. The CDR3 has 14 residues. Germline CDR1 reads SNHLY; CDR2 reads FYNNEI. CDR3 residues: CASGTTSGGETQYF. In DNA, the CDR3 is TGTGCCAGCGGGACGACTAGCGGGGGAGAGACCCAGTACTTC.

V and J are TRBV7-2 and TRBJ2-2, with 7 bases matching TRBD1. CDR3 length equals 15 residues. The V gene's germline CDR1 is SGHTA and CDR2 FQGNSA. Losses at the gene ends were 1 base for V and 4 bases for J; bases not matched to a gene: 3. DNA for the CDR3: TGTGCCAGCAGCTTAGGAAACAGGGGCACCGGGGAGCTGTTTTTT. This sequence encodes CASSLGNRGTGELFF.

The J gene is TRBJ2-1, the V gene TRBV20-1; D not resolved. CDR3 length: 11 residues. The germline gives CDR1 DFQATT, CDR2 SNEGSKA (reference sequence). The V and J ends lost 3 bases and 5 bases respectively, with 5 bases between them. Written as DNA, the CDR3 is TGCAGTGCTAGCGTAGACAATGAGCAGTTCTTC. Its protein is CSASVDNEQFF.

The chain couples TRBV5-1 to TRBJ1-1; 7 bases agree with TRBD1. The V and J ends lost 4 bases and 1 base, in that order; junction bases with no gene match: 4. In germline, CDR1 is SGHRS, CDR2 YFSETQ. The CDR3 length is 14 residues. CDR3 protein: CASSLGTANTEAFF. In DNA, the CDR3 is TGCGCCAGCAGCCTCGGGACAGCGAACACTGAAGCTTTCTTT.

This chain uses TRBV20-1 with TRBJ2-1; D is undetermined. The CDR3 spans 14 residues. CDR1 DFQATT and CDR2 SNEGSKA come from the germline V gene (reference sequence). Trimming left V 3 bases short and J 8 bases short, with 17 bases between. In DNA, the CDR3 is TGCAGTGCTAGTAGTCAGATTAAACCCGATGAGCAGTTCTTC. This translates into CSASSQIKPDEQFF.

The rearrangement links TRBV30 to TRBJ2-7; D call uncertain. Deletions cut 1 base from V and 3 bases from J, with 7 bases between. CDR1 is GTSNPN and CDR2 is SVGIG in the germline V gene (reference sequence). The CDR3 covers 12 residues. Here the CDR3 reads CAWSGLVYEQYF. CDR3 coding DNA: TGTGCCTGGAGTGGACTGGTCTACGAGCAGTACTTC.

CDR3 sequence: CASSPGTSGPNEQFF. As DNA, the CDR3 is TGTGCCAGCTCACCAGGGACTAGCGGACCTAATGAGCAGTTCTTC. This chain links TRBV18 with TRBJ2-1; 11 bases align to TRBD2. This CDR3 comprises 15 residues. J lost 7 bases, V lost 2 bases, and 4 bases had no gene match. The germline V gene encodes CDR1 KGHSH and CDR2 LQKENI.

J is TRBJ2-3 and V is TRBV6-6; TRBD1 agrees at 9 bases. Germline V gene sequence: CDR1 MNHNY, CDR2 SVGAGI (reference sequence). The J segment lost 5 bases and the V segment lost 0 bases, leaving 3 bases of the junction unmatched. This CDR3 is built from 15 residues. CDR3 sequence: CASSYSTGGGDTQYF. DNA of the CDR3: TGTGCCAGCAGTTACTCGACAGGGGGGGGAGATACGCAGTATTTT.

The chain links TRBV11-2 to TRBJ2-7, with 7 bases aligning to TRBD1. CDR1 and CDR2 from the germline V gene are SGHAT and FQNNGV. The CDR3 is made up of 13 amino acids. Unmatched junction bases numbered 6, after V lost 5 bases and J lost 5 bases. The DNA of the CDR3 is TGTGCCAGCAGCATTGACAGGGCAAACGAGCAGTACTTC. Residues: CASSIDRANEQYF.

The CDR3 DNA is TGTGCCAGCACCCCGAGGACTAGCGGGTCCTTCGGCGGGGAGCTGTTTTTT. Encoded protein: CASTPRTSGSFGGELFF. The chain combines TRBV7-9 with TRBJ2-2, with 11 bases lining up with TRBD2. The junction had 14 bases not matched to a gene; V was cut back by 7 bases and J by 7 bases. There are 17 residues in the CDR3. Germline lookup yields CDR1 SEHNR and CDR2 FQNEAQ (reference sequence).

This chain joins TRBV18 and TRBJ2-4; TRBD1 matches 8 bases. Germline V gene sequence: CDR1 KGHSH, CDR2 LQKENI. The CDR3 spans 17 residues. V shed 4 bases, J shed 1 base, and the junction held 9 bases outside the gene matches. The CDR3 DNA reads TGTGCCAGCTCACTGGGACAGGCTTCTGCTGCCAAAAACATTCAGTACTTC. This gives the protein CASSLGQASAAKNIQYF. Combining the CDR3 with reference TRBV18 and TRBJ2-4 gives the whole variable domain NAGVMQNPRHLVRRRGQEARLRCSPMKGHSHVYWYRQLPEEGLKFMVYLQKENIIDESGMPKERFSAEFPKEGPSILRIQQVVRGDSAAYFCASSLGQASAAKNIQYFGAGTRLSVL.

The V gene is TRBV19, the J gene TRBJ1-5, with TRBD1 as a possible D gene (6 bases). V lost 7 bases, J lost 1 base, and 17 bases lay in between. This CDR3 is 16 amino acids long. CDR1 is LNHDA and CDR2 is SQIVND in the germline V gene (reference sequence). The CDR3 coding sequence is TGTGCCAGTAAAGGGGGGACCGGGGGGAGCAATCAGCCCCAGCATTTT. Translated: CASKGGTGGSNQPQHF.

The genes are TRBV11-2 and TRBJ1-3; 7 nucleotides line up with TRBD1. The CDR3 has 16 amino acids. V trimming: 5 bases; J trimming: 2 bases; junction bases outside the gene matches: 9. Germline V lookup: CDR1 SGHAT, CDR2 FQNNGV. The CDR3 loop reads CASSRLPGGPGNTIYF. The CDR3 DNA is TGTGCCAGCAGCAGACTTCCAGGGGGTCCTGGAAACACCATATATTTT.

The V gene is TRBV30, the J gene TRBJ2-7; 11 bases align to TRBD2. J gave up 2 bases and V 1 base, and 13 bases lay outside the gene matches. Germline CDR1 reads GTSNPN; CDR2 reads SVGIG (reference sequence). This CDR3 comprises 18 residues. The CDR3 loop is CAWSDWISGRAGTYEQYF. CDR3 DNA: TGTGCCTGGAGTGATTGGATTAGCGGGAGGGCCGGGACCTACGAGCAGTACTTC.

V and J are TRBV9 and TRBJ2-5; unclear D gene. CDR3 size: 16 residues. The V gene lost 2 bases and the J gene lost 5 bases, with 19 bases spanning the gap. CDR1 is SGDLS and CDR2 is YYNGEE in the germline V gene. The CDR3 bases are TGTGCCAGCAGCGTCGAGTGGGCCCAGCCCGCGGAGACCCAGTACTTC. This encodes CASSVEWAQPAETQYF.

This rearrangement joins TRBV12-3 or TRBV12-4 to TRBJ1-1, with D possibly matching TRBD1 (6 bases). The CDR3 covers 13 residues. Trimming shortened V by 6 bases and J by 2 bases, and 10 bases separated the two germline ends. The CDR3 DNA reads as TGTGCCAGCAGCCGAGGGGGTAACACTGAAGCTTTCTTT. The encoded protein is CASSRGGNTEAFF.

The chain recombines TRBV3-1 (or the pseudogene TRBV3-2) with TRBJ1-1; 7 nucleotides align to TRBD1. This CDR3 spans 13 amino acids. Germline CDR1 is LGHDT and CDR2 is YNNKEL (reference sequence). J was trimmed by 4 bases and V by 5 bases; bases with no gene match: 4. DNA of the CDR3: TGTGCCAGCAGCTCTAACAGGGGCACTGAAGCTTTCTTT. Encoded protein: CASSSNRGTEAFF.